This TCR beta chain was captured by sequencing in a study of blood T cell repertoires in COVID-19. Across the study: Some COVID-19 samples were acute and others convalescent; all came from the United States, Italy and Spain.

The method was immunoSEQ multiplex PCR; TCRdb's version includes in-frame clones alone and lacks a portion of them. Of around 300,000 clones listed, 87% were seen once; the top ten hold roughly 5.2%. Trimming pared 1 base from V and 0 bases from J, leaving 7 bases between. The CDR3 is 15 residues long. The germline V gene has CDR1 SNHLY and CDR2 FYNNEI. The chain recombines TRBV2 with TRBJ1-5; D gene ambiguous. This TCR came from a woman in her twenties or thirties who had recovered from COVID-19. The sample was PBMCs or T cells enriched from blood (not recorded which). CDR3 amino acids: CASSEGEYSNQPQHF. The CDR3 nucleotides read TGTGCCAGCAGTGAAGGGGAGTATAGCAATCAGCCCCAGCATTTT. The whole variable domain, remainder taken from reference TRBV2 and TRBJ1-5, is EPEVTQTPSHQVTQMGQEVILRCVPISNHLYFYWYRQILGQKVEFLVSFYNNEISEKSEIFDDQFSVERPDGSNFTLKIRSTKLEDSAMYFCASSEGEYSNQPQHFGDGTRLSIL.